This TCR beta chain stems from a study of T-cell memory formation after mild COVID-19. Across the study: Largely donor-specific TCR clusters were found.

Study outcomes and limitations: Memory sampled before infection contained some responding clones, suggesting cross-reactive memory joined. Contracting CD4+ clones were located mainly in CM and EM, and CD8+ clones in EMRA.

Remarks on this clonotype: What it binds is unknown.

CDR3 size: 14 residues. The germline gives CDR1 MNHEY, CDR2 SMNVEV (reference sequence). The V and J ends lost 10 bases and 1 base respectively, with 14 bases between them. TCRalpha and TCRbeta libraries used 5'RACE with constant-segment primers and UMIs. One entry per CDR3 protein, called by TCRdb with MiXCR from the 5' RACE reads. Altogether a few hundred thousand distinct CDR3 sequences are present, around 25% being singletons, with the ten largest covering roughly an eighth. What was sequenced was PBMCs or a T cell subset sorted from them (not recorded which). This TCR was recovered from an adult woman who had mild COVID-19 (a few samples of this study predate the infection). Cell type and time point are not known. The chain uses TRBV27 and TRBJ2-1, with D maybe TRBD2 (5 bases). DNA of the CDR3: TGTGCCACTAGCCGGCAAAATTCCTACAATGAGCAGTTCTTC. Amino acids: CATSRQNSYNEQFF.